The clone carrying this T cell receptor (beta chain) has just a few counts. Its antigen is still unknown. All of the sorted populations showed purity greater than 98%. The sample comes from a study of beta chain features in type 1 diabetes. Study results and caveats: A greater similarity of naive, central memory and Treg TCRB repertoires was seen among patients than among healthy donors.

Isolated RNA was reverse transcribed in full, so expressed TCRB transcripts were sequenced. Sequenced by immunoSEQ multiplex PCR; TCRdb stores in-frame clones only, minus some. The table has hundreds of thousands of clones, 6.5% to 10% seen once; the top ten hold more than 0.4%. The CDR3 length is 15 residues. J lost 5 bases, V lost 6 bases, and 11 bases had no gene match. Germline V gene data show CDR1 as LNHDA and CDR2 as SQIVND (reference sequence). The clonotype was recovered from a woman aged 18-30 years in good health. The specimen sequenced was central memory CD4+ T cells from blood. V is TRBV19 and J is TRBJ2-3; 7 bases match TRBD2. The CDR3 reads CASSLKSGKEDTQYF. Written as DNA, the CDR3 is TGTGCCAGTAGCCTCAAGAGCGGGAAGGAAGATACGCAGTATTTT.